This is a list of T cell receptor beta chains from one sample in a study of PD-1 blockade in classical Hodgkin lymphoma. Clones were sequenced by immunoSEQ multiplex PCR, and TCRdb holds only the in-frame ones, with some missing. Of 90,000 or so clones listed, around 80% are singletons. The starting material was peripheral blood mononuclear cells (PBMCs), obtained before the fourth cycle of nivolumab. The receptors derive from a human donor with classical Hodgkin lymphoma. Both conserved end residues are part of each CDR3. A D gene is named only where the DNA matches it firmly. Clone size is stated in some rows and not others, as once, few, many or a class when expanded.

TRBJ1-5 | . | . | TRBV19 | CASSITGTSNQPQHF | TGTGCCAGTAGTATAACAGGGACCAGCAATCAGCCCCAGCATTTT
TRBJ2-2 | . | . | TRBV6-1 | CASSEAGGANTGELFF | TGTGCCAGCAGTGAAGCGGGAGGCGCGAACACCGGGGAGCTGTTTTTT
TRBJ2-7 | . | . | TRBV19 | CASSTRTLSLLGEQYF | TGTGCCAGTAGTACCCGGACCCTCTCGCTCCTAGGGGAGCAGTACTTC
TRBJ2-1 | . | . | TRBV9 | CASSARDKIYNEQFF | TGTGCCAGCAGCGCCCGGGACAAAATTTACAATGAGCAGTTCTTC
TRBJ2-5 | TRBD1 | few | TRBV4-2 | CASSRRGQGGETQYF | TGTGCCAGCAGCAGGAGAGGACAGGGCGGGGAGACCCAGTACTTC
TRBJ2-7 | TRBD1 | . | TRBV4-1 | CASSLGQAWNEQYF | TGCGCCAGCAGCCTTGGACAGGCCTGGAACGAGCAGTACTTC
TRBJ1-6 | . | once | TRBV11-2 | CASSLEGRDNSPLHF | TGTGCCAGCAGCTTAGAAGGACGGGATAATTCACCCCTCCACTTT
TRBJ1-5 | . | . | TRBV19 | CASSLRPPSNQPQHF | TGTGCCAGCAGCCTCCGTCCTCCTAGCAATCAGCCCCAGCATTTT
TRBJ1-1 | TRBD1 | . | TRBV11-2 | CASSLGHRGRRDTEAFF | TGTGCCAGCAGCTTAGGCCACAGGGGGCGCCGGGACACTGAAGCTTTCTTT
TRBJ2-3 | . | few | TRBV1 | CTSRHPGLAEPDTQYF | TGCACCAGCAGGCATCCGGGACTAGCGGAGCCAGATACGCAGTATTTT
TRBJ1-4 | TRBD1 | . | TRBV4-1 | CASSQVRQGRGSNEKLFF | TGCGCCAGCAGCCAAGTCCGTCAGGGCAGGGGGTCGAATGAAAAACTGTTTTTT
TRBJ1-2 | . | . | TRBV10-3 | CAISEKDSNYGYTF | TGTGCCATCAGTGAGAAGGACAGCAACTATGGCTACACCTTC
TRBJ2-3 | . | . | TRBV10-3 | CAISESGPDTQYF | TGTGCCATCAGTGAGTCAGGTCCAGATACGCAGTATTTT
TRBJ1-1 | . | . | TRBV19 | CASSIRGVPNTEAFF | TGTGCCAGTAGTATACGGGGGGTGCCCAACACTGAAGCTTTCTTT
TRBJ1-2 | . | . | TRBV5-6 | CASSLQHGYTF | TGTGCCAGCAGCTTGCAGCATGGCTACACCTTC
TRBJ1-2 | . | . | TRBV15 | CATSRGAAGEDGYTF | TGTGCCACCAGCAGAGGGGCTGCAGGGGAGGATGGCTACACCTTC
TRBJ1-4 | TRBD1 | . | TRBV6-1 | CASSERRTGFNEKLFF | TGTGCCAGCAGTGAACGGAGGACAGGGTTTAATGAAAAACTGTTTTTT